This TCR beta chain was recorded in a study of blood T cells in healthy people across ages. Findings of the study overall: While age rose, TCR beta diversity per million T cells dropped in a roughly linear way.

The CDR3 is 14 residues long. The germline V gene has CDR1 MNHEY and CDR2 SVGAGI. V was trimmed by 4 bases and J by 0 bases, leaving 9 bases between them. Ranging in age from roughly 6 to 90, the donors were healthy Caucasian individuals from Russia. Remarks on this clonotype: Its target is not known.

The authors ran a second PCR of roughly 6 to 12 cycles using a sample-barcoded 5' primer and a J-beta primer mix. TCRdb re-analysed the 5' RACE reads in MiXCR, keeping a single row per CDR3 protein. The sample carries some 710,000 distinct CDR3 sequences, 46% recorded once. Specimen: blood. This clonotype was obtained from a man at least 80 years old in good health. The rearrangement links TRBV6-5 to TRBJ1-1; D remains ambiguous. This CDR3 reads CASSFRGLNTEAFF. The CDR3 DNA reads TGTGCCAGCAGTTTCCGCGGGTTGAACACTGAAGCTTTCTTT.